This T cell receptor beta chain stems from a study of Graves' ophthalmopathy and Graves' hyperthyroidism. Study-level information: Upon initial diagnosis and before any treatment, peripheral blood was collected. Findings and limits, study-wide: The model predicted progression of ophthalmopathy with a sensitivity of 70% to 71%, and its specificity was 72.22%. Detected in blood as well were most expanded thyroid clonotypes with frequency above 0.001. In separating ophthalmopathy from stable hyperthyroidism, a 13-signature model achieved 87.88% sensitivity and 81.08% specificity.

Worth noting for this clonotype: The target antigen is unknown.

There are 17 residues in the CDR3. Germline V gene sequence: CDR1 SGHVT, CDR2 SQSDAQ. Trimming removed 5 bases from V and 0 bases from J; junction bases left unmatched: 10. Transcripts of RNA were the source for amplifying TCR beta CDR3 regions. In the first round, RT-PCR was carried out with HTBI primers, and a multiplex PCR formed the second round. TCRdb reprocessed the multiplex PCR reads with MiXCR, giving one entry per CDR3 protein. Of over 450,000 distinct CDR3 sequences listed, around 15% are singletons. The sample consisted of blood. This chain links TRBV7-4 with TRBJ2-4; 7 bases map to TRBD2. This TCR derives from a woman younger than 45 with Graves' ophthalmopathy. DNA for the CDR3: TGTGCCAGCAGCGGCAGCGGGATCTCCCTAGCCAAAAACATTCAGTACTTC. This encodes CASSGSGISLAKNIQYF.